This TCR beta chain was sequenced for a study of T cells in tuberculosis. On the study more broadly: T cells were selected with CD1B tetramers loaded with glucose monomycolate. IGRA-negative adolescents, IGRA-positive adolescents with latent tuberculosis and adults with active tuberculosis formed this South African cohort.

Clones were sequenced by immunoSEQ multiplex PCR, and TCRdb holds only the in-frame ones, with some missing. The data contain over 30,000 clones, around 90% of them seen just once; the ten biggest clones take up 6% to 8%. This CDR3 has 15 residues. The junction had 4 bases not matched to a gene; V was cut back by 5 bases and J by 4 bases. Per the germline V gene, CDR1 is SGHVS and CDR2 is FNYEAQ. The sample consisted of PBMCs. The chain carries TRBV7-6 and TRBJ2-7; TRBD2 aligns across 14 bases. The TCR originated in a donor aged 10 to 29 with latent tuberculosis or without tuberculosis infection. Some clones in this sample may be carry-over from other donors' samples. DNA of the CDR3: TGTGCCAGCAGCCCAGGGACTAGCGGGGGTTACGAGCAGTACTTC. This codes for CASSPGTSGGYEQYF.